In its sample, the clone carrying this T cell receptor beta chain was seen many times. V shed 5 bases and J shed 8 bases, with 12 bases lying between them. Germline CDR1 and CDR2: MNHNY and SVGAGI (reference sequence). The CDR3 totals 12 residues. This sample is drawn from a study of T cells after yellow fever vaccination. TCRdb reanalysed the 5' RACE reads using MiXCR and keeps one entry per CDR3 protein. The sample yields some 250,000 distinct CDR3 sequences, about 3.7% seen once. The sequences come from PBMCs, collected 15 days after the yellow fever booster vaccination. V and J are TRBV6-6 and TRBJ1-2; D is undetermined. This receptor was taken from a young man who received the YFV17D yellow fever vaccine. CDR3 region: CASSQATRGYTF. CDR3 nucleotides: TGTGCCAGCAGTCAGGCCACGAGGGGCTACACCTTC.